The rows below give T cell receptor beta chains drawn from one sample of a study of lymphopenia after photon versus proton radiotherapy. Assay used: immunoSEQ multiplex PCR; TCRdb lists only in-frame clones, some missing. The sample holds 150,000 to 200,000 clones, approximately 91% seen once. Here the sequenced sample was peripheral blood, taken from a patient treated with photon-based radiotherapy. These receptors originate from a man aged 45-60 years with gastric cancer. Each CDR3 is given with its conserved first and last residue. Each record gives: V gene, J gene, clone size, D gene, CDR3 DNA, CDR3 protein. The D gene is left open where the match is weak. Clone size appears in some rows only: once, few, many, or a class for an expanded clone.

V gene: TRBV15; J gene: TRBJ2-7; clone size: .; D gene: .; CDR3 DNA: TGTGCCACCAGCAGAGACGGGAGCATCCACGAGCAGTACTTC; CDR3 protein: CATSRDGSIHEQYF
V gene: TRBV18; J gene: TRBJ1-2; clone size: .; D gene: TRBD1; CDR3 DNA: TGTGCCAGCTCACCCCCTAAGGGGACAGTTGGCTACACCTTC; CDR3 protein: CASSPPKGTVGYTF
V gene: TRBV18; J gene: TRBJ1-2; clone size: once; D gene: .; CDR3 DNA: TGTGCCAGCTCACCACGGGGATACGAGGGCTACACCTTC; CDR3 protein: CASSPRGYEGYTF
V gene: TRBV27; J gene: TRBJ1-1; clone size: .; D gene: TRBD1; CDR3 DNA: TGTGCCAGCAGTTCCCCCCAGGGGGCAGGAGCTTTCTTT; CDR3 protein: CASSSPQGAGAFF
V gene: TRBV11-2; J gene: TRBJ2-3; clone size: .; D gene: TRBD1; CDR3 DNA: TGTGCCAGCAGCTCTTACCGGCCCGGGACAGGCCGATTAGATACGCAGTATTTT; CDR3 protein: CASSSYRPGTGRLDTQYF
V gene: TRBV25-1; J gene: TRBJ2-2; clone size: .; D gene: TRBD2; CDR3 DNA: TGTGCCAGCAGTGCGACTAGCGGGAGTCCTGTTGTGCGGGGAGCTGTTTTT; CDR3 protein: CASSATSGSPVVRGAVF
V gene: TRBV19; J gene: TRBJ2-4; clone size: .; D gene: TRBD2; CDR3 DNA: TGTGCCAGTAGTAGATTAGCGGGCCTGGGGGACATTCAGTACTTC; CDR3 protein: CASSRLAGLGDIQYF
V gene: TRBV27; J gene: TRBJ1-3; clone size: .; D gene: .; CDR3 DNA: TGTGCCAGCAGTTTAAGGGGGATTGGAAACACCATATATTTT; CDR3 protein: CASSLRGIGNTIYF
V gene: TRBV28; J gene: TRBJ2-7; clone size: .; D gene: TRBD2; CDR3 DNA: TGTGCCAGCAGCCCGGGGGGGGCCAACGAGCAGTACTTC; CDR3 protein: CASSPGGANEQYF
V gene: TRBV18; J gene: TRBJ2-5; clone size: .; D gene: TRBD1; CDR3 DNA: TGTGCCAGCTCAAAACAGGGGGCAGCGGAGACCCAGTACTTC; CDR3 protein: CASSKQGAAETQYF
V gene: TRBV28; J gene: TRBJ2-4; clone size: .; D gene: .; CDR3 DNA: TGTGCCGTAGGAGGAGGCGTGGTCAAAAACATTCAGTACTTC; CDR3 protein: CAVGGGVVKNIQYF
V gene: TRBV9; J gene: TRBJ2-5; clone size: .; D gene: .; CDR3 DNA: TGTGCCAGCAGCGTATCCAGCCAGCAGGGCCGGGGGGAGACCCAGTACTTC; CDR3 protein: CASSVSSQQGRGETQYF
V gene: TRBV15; J gene: TRBJ2-7; clone size: .; D gene: TRBD2; CDR3 DNA: TGTGCCACCAGCAGGGCAGGCGGGGGGTACGAGCAGTACTTC; CDR3 protein: CATSRAGGGYEQYF
V gene: TRBV7-9; J gene: TRBJ2-7; clone size: .; D gene: .; CDR3 DNA: TGTGCCAGCAGCGGGGTCTACGAGCAGTACTTC; CDR3 protein: CASSGVYEQYF
V gene: TRBV27; J gene: TRBJ2-7; clone size: .; D gene: .; CDR3 DNA: TGTGCCAGCAGTTTACGCCCATTCTACGAGCAGTACTTC; CDR3 protein: CASSLRPFYEQYF
V gene: TRBV10-2; J gene: TRBJ2-7; clone size: .; D gene: .; CDR3 DNA: TGCGCCAGCAGTGAGTACAGCTACGAGCAGTACTTC; CDR3 protein: CASSEYSYEQYF
V gene: TRBV5-1; J gene: TRBJ2-5; clone size: .; D gene: TRBD2; CDR3 DNA: TGCGCCAGCAGAGAATCCCCGGTGCGTCTAGCGGGAGAGACCCAGTACTTC; CDR3 protein: CASRESPVRLAGETQYF